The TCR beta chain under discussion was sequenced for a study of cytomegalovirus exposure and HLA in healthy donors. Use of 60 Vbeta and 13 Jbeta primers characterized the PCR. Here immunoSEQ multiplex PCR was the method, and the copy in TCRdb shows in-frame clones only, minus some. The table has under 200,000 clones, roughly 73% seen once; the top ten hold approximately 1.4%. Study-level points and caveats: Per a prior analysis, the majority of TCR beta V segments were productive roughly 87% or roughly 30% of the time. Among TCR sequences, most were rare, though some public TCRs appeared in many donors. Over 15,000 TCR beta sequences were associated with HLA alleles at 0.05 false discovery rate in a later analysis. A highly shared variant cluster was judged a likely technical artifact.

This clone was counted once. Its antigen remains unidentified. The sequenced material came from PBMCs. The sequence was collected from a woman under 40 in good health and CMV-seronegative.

Here the CDR3 DNA reads TGTGCCAGCAGTGAAGAAGTCGGACTATCCTATGGCTACACCTTC. It specifies CASSEEVGLSYGYTF. The rearrangement joins TRBV6-1 to TRBJ1-2; D gene unclear. This CDR3 contains 15 residues. From germline, CDR1 is MNHNS and CDR2 SASEGT. The ends were cut back, 1 base at V and 4 bases at J, with 13 bases in the middle.